A single TCR beta chain is shown here with its context. Its antigen is unknown. No base qualities exist here, and no much larger clone lies one base off it. This sample was taken from a study of T cells in Graves' hyperthyroidism and ophthalmopathy (dated by TCRdb to between 2018 and 2020). Regarding the complete study: A discovery cohort of about 100 patients, about 40 with Graves' ophthalmopathy and approximately 55 with stable Graves' hyperthyroidism, was used to find distinguishing TCR V-J signatures. Once sampling was done, hyperthyroidism patients were given methimazole at a starting dose of 30 mg daily, whereas ophthalmopathy patients were given high-dose intravenous methylprednisolone. The 85 to 100 discovery patients were randomly split 7:3 into training and test sets. The paper reports TCR Vbeta CDR3 sequencing of 130 to 150 peripheral blood samples: around 45 ophthalmopathy, roughly 80 hyperthyroidism and approximately 17 progressor patients. Thyroid tissue and blood T-cell repertoires from more than five Graves' hyperthyroidism patients were also compared in the study. Whether ophthalmopathy could be predicted prospectively was tested in an independent validation cohort made up of roughly 19 hyperthyroidism patients plus 17 patients who later progressed to ophthalmopathy. The investigation overall reported the following: Blood samples also contained most of the expanded thyroid clonotypes (frequency above 0.001), which suggests that blood repertoires may reflect thyroid immune responses. A model built on a 13 V-J signature distinguished ophthalmopathy from stable hyperthyroidism, reaching about 88% sensitivity and about 81% specificity in cross-validation and 80%/75% in testing. No statistical method was used to fix the sample size in advance, and group allocation was not hidden from the investigators. In validation, the model predicted progression to ophthalmopathy with 60% to 71% sensitivity and around 72% specificity, a median of 6.5 months before onset.

Any patient with an uncontrolled infection, another autoimmune disease, pregnancy or lactation was excluded. Diagnoses were established on the basis of clinical symptoms, serum thyroxine and TRAb, thyroid ultrasound, and orbital computed tomography. Trizol reagent was used to extract total RNA, and RNA quality was then checked on an Agilent 2100 Bioanalyzer. The TCR beta CDR3 regions were amplified from RNA transcripts. For the first round of RT-PCR on the TCR CDR3, the HTBI primer set was used together with the Qiagen OneStep RT-PCR kit. The libraries were constructed in a second round of multiplex PCR and then size-selected and purified. The libraries were sequenced on an Illumina HiSeq2000 using paired-end 100 bp reads. The published analysis was carried out like this. SOAPnuke was used to process the raw data, with reads discarded if the reads contained adapters or uncalled bases, had a mean Phred below 15, or lacked an exact constant-primer or identifier match. COPE v1.2.5 was used to merge the high-quality paired reads, and each unique nucleotide sequence was defined as a clonotype. MiTCR v1.1 was used to align the clonotypes against IMGT TRBV, TRBD and TRBJ reference segments. Analysis was restricted to V-J combinations with a frequency above 0.0001, which covered roughly 99% of repertoires. The TCS score was defined as the ratio of F50 (clonal expansion) to E x V (chaos), calculated using BLOSUM62-based TCRdist between CDR3 peptides within each V-J. Welch's t-statistics and random forest reduced 500 to 550 V-J features to some 14, which were used in a naive Bayes classifier (R e1071). Thyroid-blood repertoire similarity was quantified with the Morisita-Horn index. Through fastp at Q25 and MiXCR, TCRdb rebuilt clones from the public reads, retaining in-frame beta chains. Here each entry gathers all rows of one CDR3 protein and keeps the most common genes and DNA. The V and J calls follow TCRdb's processing rather than the paper's. The sample contains approximately 640,000 distinct CDR3 sequences, approximately 42% of them found a single time. The ten top clones hold roughly 7.2% of the sample.

As encoded in the germline V gene, CDR1 is SGHTA while CDR2 is FQGNSA. Including cysteine and phenylalanine, the CDR3 has 15 amino acids. Only CDR3 DNA is held: 45 bases, read in frame from base 1. After removal of 1 base from V and 6 bases from J, the junction retains 7 bases not matched to a gene. The V gene is TRBV7-2 and the J gene is TRBJ1-1; 8 bases in between match TRBD1. The clonotype comes from an adult man with Graves' disease, either hyperthyroidism or ophthalmopathy (not recorded which). Sequencing was performed on peripheral blood or thyroid tissue (not recorded which). The nucleotide sequence reads TGTGCCAGCAGCTTAGTGGCCCAGGGGGCTTCTGAAGCTTTCTTT. It is translated as CASSLVAQGASEAFF.